The source of this T cell receptor (beta chain) is a study of vaccination effects on CD4 cells after COVID-19. Study context: Researchers obtained post-vaccine samples at a median of 72 days past the second dose.

The data were produced by immunoSEQ multiplex PCR, yet TCRdb's version contains in-frame clones alone and is incomplete. The sample lists some 14,000 clones; around 73% were seen once. Turning to this clone: Its antigen is undetermined.

Within the ViraFEST assay, antigen-specific CD4+ T cells underwent expansion with viral peptide pools prior to sequencing. The culture ran for about 11 days, and then CD4+ T cells were isolated. Confirmation by PCR established that the person had SARS-CoV-2 infection between March and December 2020. Vaccine administered to participants consisted of two doses of either BNT162b2 or mRNA-1273. Culturing of two million PBMC per well took place with roughly 10 IU/ml IL-2 and approximately 9.9 ug/ml peptides. Cultures received IL-2 medium that replaced half the medium on days 3 and 7. With 7 bases clipped from V and 5 bases from J, the junction kept 6 bases outside the gene matches. Germline-derived CDR1 and CDR2 are LNHDA and SQIVND (reference sequence). The CDR3 is 15 residues long.

This TCR derives from a human donor who had a prior SARS-CoV-2 infection. The V and J genes are TRBV19 and TRBJ2-2, with 11 bases fitting TRBD1. Source: CD4+ T cells from PBMCs cultured with HCoV-NL63 spike peptides, taken after COVID-19 vaccination. The CDR3 DNA reads TGTGCCAGTACTACCGGGACAGGGGGAACCGGGGAGCTGTTTTTT. It codes for CASTTGTGGTGELFF.